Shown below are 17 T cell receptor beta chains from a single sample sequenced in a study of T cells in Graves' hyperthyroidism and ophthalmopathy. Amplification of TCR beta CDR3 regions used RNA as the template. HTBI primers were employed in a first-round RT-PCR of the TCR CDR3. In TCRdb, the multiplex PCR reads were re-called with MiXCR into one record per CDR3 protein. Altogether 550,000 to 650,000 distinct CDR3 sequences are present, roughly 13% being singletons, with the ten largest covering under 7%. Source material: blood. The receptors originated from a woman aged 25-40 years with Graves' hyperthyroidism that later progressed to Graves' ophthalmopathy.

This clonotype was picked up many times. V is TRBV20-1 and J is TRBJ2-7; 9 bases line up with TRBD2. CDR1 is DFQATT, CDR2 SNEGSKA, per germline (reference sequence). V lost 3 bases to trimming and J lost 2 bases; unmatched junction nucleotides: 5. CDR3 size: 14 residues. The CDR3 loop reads CSASQAGGPYEQYF. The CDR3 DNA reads TGCAGTGCTAGTCAGGCGGGAGGGCCCTACGAGCAGTACTTC.

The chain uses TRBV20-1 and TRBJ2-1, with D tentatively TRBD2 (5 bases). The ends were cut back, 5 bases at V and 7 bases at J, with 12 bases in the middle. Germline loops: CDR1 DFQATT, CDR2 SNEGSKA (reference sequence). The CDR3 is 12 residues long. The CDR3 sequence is CSALALGNEQFF. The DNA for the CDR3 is TGCAGTGCTCTAGCCCTGGGGAATGAGCAGTTCTTC.

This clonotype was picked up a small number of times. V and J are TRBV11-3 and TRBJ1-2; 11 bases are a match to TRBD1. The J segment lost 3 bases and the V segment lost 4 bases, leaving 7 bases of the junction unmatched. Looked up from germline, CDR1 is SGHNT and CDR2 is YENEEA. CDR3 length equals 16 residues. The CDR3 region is CASSWGQGGTDYGYTF. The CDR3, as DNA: TGTGCCAGCAGCTGGGGACAGGGGGGAACTGACTATGGCTACACCTTC.

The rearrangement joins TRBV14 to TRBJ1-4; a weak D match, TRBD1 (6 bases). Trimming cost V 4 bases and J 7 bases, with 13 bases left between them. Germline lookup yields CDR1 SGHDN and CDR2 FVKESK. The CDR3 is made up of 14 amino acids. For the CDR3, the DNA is TGTGCCAGCAGCCTCAGGGGAGGGGTTGAAAAACTGTTTTTT. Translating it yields CASSLRGGVEKLFF.

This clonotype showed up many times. The CDR3 loop is CASRLSGLGGTDTQYF. The CDR3 DNA follows: TGTGCCAGCAGACTCTCGGGACTCGGGGGCACAGATACGCAGTATTTT. The chain employs TRBV3-1 and TRBJ2-3, with D possibly being TRBD2 (6 bases). V dropped 6 bases and J dropped 1 base, with 17 bases sitting between them. The CDR3 contains 16 residues. Germline lookup yields CDR1 LGHDT and CDR2 YNNKEL (reference sequence).

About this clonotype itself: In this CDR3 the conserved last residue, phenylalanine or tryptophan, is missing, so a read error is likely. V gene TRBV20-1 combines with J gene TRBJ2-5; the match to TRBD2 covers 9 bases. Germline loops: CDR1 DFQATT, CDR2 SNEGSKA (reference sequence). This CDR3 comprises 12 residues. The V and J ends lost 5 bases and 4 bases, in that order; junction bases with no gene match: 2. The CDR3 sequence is CSAQLAGETQYS. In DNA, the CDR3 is TGCAGTGCTCAACTAGCGGGAGAGACCCAGTACTCC.

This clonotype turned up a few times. CDR3 in amino acids: CASSVRDGQETQYF. CDR3 DNA: TGTGCCAGCAGCGTCCGGGACGGCCAAGAGACCCAGTACTTC. The chain joins TRBV5-6 to TRBJ2-5, with D perhaps given as TRBD1 or TRBD2 (5 bases each). Germline values: CDR1 SGHDT, CDR2 YYEEEE. This CDR3 has 14 amino acids. The V end lost 4 bases, the J end lost 1 base, and 11 bases lay between the germline ends.

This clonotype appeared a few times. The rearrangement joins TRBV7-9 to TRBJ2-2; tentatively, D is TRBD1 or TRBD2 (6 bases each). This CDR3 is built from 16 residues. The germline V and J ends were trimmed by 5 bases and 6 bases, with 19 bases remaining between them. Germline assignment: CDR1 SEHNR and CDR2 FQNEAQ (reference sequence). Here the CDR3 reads CASSPPGRDNAGELFF. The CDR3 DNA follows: TGTGCCAGCAGCCCCCCCGGGCGGGACAACGCCGGGGAGCTGTTTTTT. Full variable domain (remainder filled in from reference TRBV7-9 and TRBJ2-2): DTGVSQNPRHKITKRGQNVTFRCDPISEHNRLYWYRQTLGQGPEFLTYFQNEAQLEKSRLLSDRFSAERPKGSFSTLEIQRTEQGDSAMYLCASSPPGRDNAGELFFGEGSRLTVL.

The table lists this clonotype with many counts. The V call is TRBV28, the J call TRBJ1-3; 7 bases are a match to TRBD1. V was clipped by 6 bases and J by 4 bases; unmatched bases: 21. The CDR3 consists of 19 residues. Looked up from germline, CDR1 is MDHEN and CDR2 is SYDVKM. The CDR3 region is CASSSLLSFGQVKGNTIYF. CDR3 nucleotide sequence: TGTGCCAGCAGCTCCTTGCTGAGCTTTGGACAGGTCAAAGGAAACACCATATATTTT.

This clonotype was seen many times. DNA for the CDR3: TGTGCCAGCAGTGAGGAGGAGACCCAGTACTTC. It specifies CASSEEETQYF. The rearrangement joins TRBV2 to TRBJ2-5, with D uncertain. Germline CDR1 SNHLY, CDR2 FYNNEI. V was trimmed by 3 bases and J by 5 bases, leaving 4 bases between them. CDR3 length equals 11 residues.

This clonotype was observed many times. CDR3 DNA: TGTGCCAGCAGCTTGGCACAGGGAGGGGCAGATACGCAGTATTTT. It is translated as CASSLAQGGADTQYF. This chain connects TRBV11-1 to TRBJ2-3; TRBD2 is a possible D gene (7 bases). The CDR3 extends over 15 amino acids. Between the trimmed V and J ends, which lost 3 bases and 4 bases, there was a span of 14 bases. Per the germline V gene, CDR1 is SGHAT and CDR2 is FQDESV (reference sequence).

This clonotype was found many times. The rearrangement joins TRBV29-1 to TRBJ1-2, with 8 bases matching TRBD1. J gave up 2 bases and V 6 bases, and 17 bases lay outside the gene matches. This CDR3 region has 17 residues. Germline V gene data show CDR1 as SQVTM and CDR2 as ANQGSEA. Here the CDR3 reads CSVGTLPGQALNYGYTF. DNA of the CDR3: TGCAGCGTCGGCACCTTACCGGGACAGGCCCTCAACTATGGCTACACCTTC.

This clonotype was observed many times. The DNA of the CDR3 is TGTGCCACCCAGGGACAGGGGCTCTATGGCTACACCTTC. Translated, it gives CATQGQGLYGYTF. The chain is built from TRBV24-1 and TRBJ1-2; 10 bases fit TRBD1. CDR1 and CDR2 (germline): KGHDR, SFDVKD. The trim removed 9 bases at V and 4 bases at J, leaving 4 bases unmatched. The CDR3 sequence is 13 residues long.

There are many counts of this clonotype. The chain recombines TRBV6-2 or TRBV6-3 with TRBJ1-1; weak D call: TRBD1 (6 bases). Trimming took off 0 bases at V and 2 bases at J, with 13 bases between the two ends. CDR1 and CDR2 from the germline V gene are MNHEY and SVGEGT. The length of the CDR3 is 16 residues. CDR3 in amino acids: CASSYSSGHRNTEAFF. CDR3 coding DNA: TGTGCCAGCAGTTACTCCTCGGGACACAGAAACACTGAAGCTTTCTTT.

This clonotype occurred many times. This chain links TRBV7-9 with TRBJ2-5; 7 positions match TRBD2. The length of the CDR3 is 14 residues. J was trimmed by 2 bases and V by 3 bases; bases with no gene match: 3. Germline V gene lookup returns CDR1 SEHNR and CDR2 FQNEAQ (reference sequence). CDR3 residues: CASSFHGGQETQYF. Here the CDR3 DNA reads TGTGCCAGCAGCTTCCACGGGGGGCAAGAGACCCAGTACTTC.

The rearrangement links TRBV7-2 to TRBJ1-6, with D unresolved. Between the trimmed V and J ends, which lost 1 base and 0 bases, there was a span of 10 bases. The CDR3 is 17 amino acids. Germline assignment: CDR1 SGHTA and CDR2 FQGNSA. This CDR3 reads CASSLVPVSSYNSPLHF. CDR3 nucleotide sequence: TGTGCCAGCAGCTTAGTCCCGGTCAGCTCCTATAATTCACCCCTCCACTTT.

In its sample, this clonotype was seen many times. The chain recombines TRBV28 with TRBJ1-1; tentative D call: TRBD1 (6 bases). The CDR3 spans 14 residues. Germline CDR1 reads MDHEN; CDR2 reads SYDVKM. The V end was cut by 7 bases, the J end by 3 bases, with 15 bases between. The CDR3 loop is CASTPQGWDTEAFF. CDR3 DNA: TGTGCCAGCACCCCCCAGGGGTGGGACACTGAAGCTTTCTTT.